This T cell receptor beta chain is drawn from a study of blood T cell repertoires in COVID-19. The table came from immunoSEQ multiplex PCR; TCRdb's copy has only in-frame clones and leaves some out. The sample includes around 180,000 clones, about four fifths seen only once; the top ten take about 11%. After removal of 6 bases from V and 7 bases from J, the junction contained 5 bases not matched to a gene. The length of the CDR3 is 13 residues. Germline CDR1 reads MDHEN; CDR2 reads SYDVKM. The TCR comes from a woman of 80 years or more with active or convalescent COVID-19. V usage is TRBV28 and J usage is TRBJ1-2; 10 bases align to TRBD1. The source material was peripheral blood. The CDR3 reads CASSPGQGTGYTF. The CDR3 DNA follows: TGTGCCAGCAGCCCGGGACAGGGGACTGGCTACACCTTC.